Shown below are 9 T cell receptor beta chains from a single sample sequenced in a study of somatic mutations in cytotoxic T cells in rheumatoid arthritis. The data were produced by immunoSEQ multiplex PCR, yet TCRdb's version contains in-frame clones alone and is incomplete. The sample contains 15,000 to 20,000 clones, over 60% of which appear only once. Sample: CD8+ T cells sorted from blood. The receptors were gathered from an adult with rheumatoid arthritis.

The chain has TRBV9 and TRBJ2-2, with TRBD2 matching 10 bases. Germline values: CDR1 SGDLS, CDR2 YYNGEE. After removal of 3 bases from V and 3 bases from J, the junction contained 14 bases not matched to a gene. This CDR3 is 19 amino acids long. CDR3 DNA sequence: TGTGCCAGCAGCGCAACGACTAGCGGGTCCCCCTTCTACACCGGGGAGCTGTTTTTT. Encoded protein: CASSATTSGSPFYTGELFF.

The V gene is TRBV28, the J gene TRBJ2-7; TRBD1 agrees at 9 bases. Per germline, CDR1 MDHEN and CDR2 SYDVKM. The V gene end was trimmed by 7 bases and the J gene end by 6 bases; junction bases not matched to a gene: 13. CDR3 length: 15 amino acids. CDR3 coding DNA: TGTGCCAGCACGTCGCCGGGACAGGGTTTTAGCGAGCAGTACTTC. It encodes CASTSPGQGFSEQYF.

This clone occurred once. The chain employs TRBV9 and TRBJ2-1, with D uncertain. This CDR3 spans 14 amino acids. Germline-derived CDR1 and CDR2 are SGDLS and YYNGEE. Trimming took off 3 bases at V and 8 bases at J, with 15 bases between the two ends. The CDR3 here is CASSGRKGEDEQFF. The DNA of the CDR3 is TGTGCCAGCAGCGGCCGTAAGGGTGAGGATGAGCAGTTCTTC.

The CDR3 loop reads CASSPYPDRAYEQYF. CDR3 nucleotides: TGTGCCAGCAGCCCCTACCCGGACAGGGCCTACGAGCAGTACTTC. The chain has TRBV11-2 and TRBJ2-7; 8 bases map to TRBD1. The CDR3 has 15 residues. Germline-derived CDR1 and CDR2 are SGHAT and FQNNGV. J lost 2 bases, V lost 5 bases, and 8 bases had no gene match.

This chain joins TRBV28 and TRBJ1-2, with D perhaps TRBD1 (5 bases). The CDR3 is made up of 14 amino acids. CDR1 is MDHEN and CDR2 is SYDVKM in the germline V gene. The ends were cut back, 7 bases at V and 4 bases at J, with 16 bases in the middle. Here the CDR3 reads CASTSLGGFYGYTF. The CDR3 DNA is TGTGCCAGCACCTCCCTGGGGGGGTTCTATGGCTACACCTTC.

The V gene is TRBV5-7, the J gene TRBJ1-1, with D perhaps TRBD1 (5 bases). TRBV5-7 is given ORF status, its function remaining uncertain. The germline V and J ends were trimmed by 0 bases and 5 bases, with 17 bases remaining between them. The CDR3 sequence is 16 residues long. The CDR3 DNA sequence: TGTGCCAGCAGCTTGGCAGGGAGGTCAGCTTGGACTGAAGCTTTCTTT. It codes for CASSLAGRSAWTEAFF.

The chain links TRBV11-2 to TRBJ1-1; 7 nucleotides match TRBD1. Germline V gene data show CDR1 as SGHAT and CDR2 as FQNNGV. The CDR3 runs to 15 residues. The ends lost 3 bases at V and 1 base at J; junction bases unmatched: 5. Written as DNA, the CDR3 is TGTGCCAGCAGCTTTCGGGGACAGTCGAACACTGAAGCTTTCTTT. Translating it yields CASSFRGQSNTEAFF. Drawing the rest from reference TRBV11-2 and TRBJ1-1, the complete variable domain is EAGVAQSPRYKIIEKRQSVAFWCNPISGHATLYWYQQILGQGPKLLIQFQNNGVVDDSQLPKDRFSAERLKGVDSTLKIQPAKLEDSAVYLCASSFRGQSNTEAFFGQGTRLTVV.

This clone has just one count. The CDR3 DNA is TGTGCCAGCAGCTCCGGGACAGGGGGGAACTACGAGCAGTACTTC. Its protein is CASSSGTGGNYEQYF. J is TRBJ2-7 and V is TRBV13, with 11 bases matching TRBD1. After removal of 4 bases from V and 3 bases from J, the junction contained 5 bases not matched to a gene. This CDR3 comprises 15 residues. CDR1 and CDR2 (germline): PRHDT, FYEKMQ (reference sequence).

This chain links TRBV5-4 with TRBJ2-3; 8 bases map to TRBD2. Germline values: CDR1 SGHNT, CDR2 YYREEE (reference sequence). This CDR3 has 15 amino acids. V was clipped by 3 bases and J by 2 bases; unmatched bases: 5. As DNA, the CDR3 is TGTGCCAGCAGCTCCCCGGGGGGGCCCACAGATACGCAGTATTTT. Protein sequence: CASSSPGGPTDTQYF. The full variable domain, rest sourced from reference TRBV5-4 and TRBJ2-3, is ETGVTQSPTHLIKTRGQQVTLRCSSQSGHNTVSWYQQALGQGPQFIFQYYREEENGRGNFPPRFSGLQFPNYSSELNVNALELDDSALYLCASSSPGGPTDTQYFGPGTRLTVL.